This T cell receptor (beta chain) was identified during a study of shared clonotypes between healthy human individuals. Whole-study results and caveats: Naive CD4 clonotypes were shared across a handful of donors at about 5.2%.

Comment on this clone: Its cognate antigen is unknown.

CD45RO-negative CD8 cells positively selected for CCR7 made up the naive population, which excluded terminally differentiated effector memory CD45RA+ cells. Participating donors were healthy, HIV-negative adults free of recent acute infections or vaccinations. The donor cohort consisted entirely of Caucasian adults residing in Nashville, Tennessee. V lost 4 bases, J lost 7 bases, and 12 bases lay in between. Germline CDR1 is SGHKS and CDR2 is YYEKEE (reference sequence). The CDR3 is 12 amino acids. TCRdb's table, derived via immunoSEQ multiplex PCR, lists solely in-frame clones and lacks some. The table lists 550,000 to 650,000 clones, roughly 96% of them singletons, with approximately 0.1% in the top ten.

The clonotype originates from a woman aged 25-40 years in good health. The sample taken for sequencing was naive CD8+ T cells sorted from blood. The chain employs TRBV5-5 and TRBJ2-7, with a tentative D call TRBD1 (6 bases). As DNA, the CDR3 is TGTGCCAGCAGCCCCAGGGGTTGGGAGCAGTACTTC. Amino acids: CASSPRGWEQYF.